What follows are 7 T cell receptor beta chains derived from one specimen sequenced in a study of T cells after yellow fever vaccination. Each CDR3 protein is one row after TCRdb ran MiXCR on the 5' RACE reads. This sample has about 300,000 distinct CDR3 sequences, with about 6.9% found just once. The source was PBMCs, collected approximately 47 days after the first yellow fever vaccination. The receptors derive from a man between 18 and 29 years old who received the YFV17D yellow fever vaccine.

The V call is TRBV19, the J call TRBJ2-7, with D perhaps assigned TRBD1 or TRBD2 (6 bases each). CDR3 length: 14 residues. V lost 2 bases to trimming and J lost 5 bases, with 13 bases between them. Germline V lookup: CDR1 LNHDA, CDR2 SQIVND (reference sequence). The CDR3 protein is CASSIPGAWNEQYF. For the CDR3, the DNA is TGTGCCAGTAGTATACCGGGGGCCTGGAACGAGCAGTACTTC.

In its sample, this clonotype was seen a few times. CDR3 sequence: CARTSAWTEAFF. In DNA, the CDR3 is TGTGCCAGGACCAGCGCCTGGACTGAAGCTTTCTTT. The chain joins TRBV24-1 to TRBJ1-1, with D unclear. The CDR3 runs to 12 residues. Deletions cut 11 bases from V and 5 bases from J, with 14 bases between. Germline CDR1 reads KGHDR; CDR2 reads SFDVKD.

This clonotype was observed a few times. The V call is TRBV7-9, the J call TRBJ1-5; no clear D. V lost 3 bases to trimming and J lost 7 bases, with 10 bases between them. Germline CDR1 and CDR2: SEHNR and FQNEAQ (reference sequence). The CDR3 runs to 13 residues. CDR3 region: CASSFAHGQPQHF. CDR3 sequence (DNA): TGTGCCAGCAGCTTCGCCCATGGACAGCCCCAGCATTTT.

This clonotype was counted many times. DNA for the CDR3: TGCAGTGCTAGATCCCTACTAGCGGGGGAAACAGATACGCAGTATTTT. Its protein product is CSARSLLAGETDTQYF. The chain links TRBV20-1 to TRBJ2-3; 11 nucleotides agree with TRBD2. This CDR3 is built from 16 residues. CDR1 is DFQATT and CDR2 is SNEGSKA in the germline V gene (reference sequence). Trimming cost V 2 bases and J 3 bases; bases outside gene matches: 7.

Only a few counts were recorded for this clonotype. The chain couples TRBV21-1 to TRBJ2-7; TRBD1 was called by the table and not checked on the DNA. TRBV21-1 is a pseudogene. This CDR3 spans 14 amino acids. For the CDR3, the DNA is TGTGCCAGCAGCAGAGGGAACAGGCTTGCGGAGCAGTACGTC. It codes for CASSRGNRLAEQYV.

CDR3 sequence (DNA): TGTGCCAGCAGTTACTCGAAGGAAAAAGGGACATATAGCAATCAGCCCCAGCATTTT. Residues: CASSYSKEKGTYSNQPQHF. The chain joins TRBV6-2 or TRBV6-3 to TRBJ1-5; possibly TRBD1 for D (6 bases). Germline values: CDR1 MNHEY, CDR2 SVGEGT. Trimming left V 0 bases short and J 0 bases short, with 18 bases between. The CDR3 is made up of 19 amino acids.

In this sample, this clonotype turned up a few times. The gene calls are TRBV7-9 and TRBJ2-2, with TRBD2 matching 8 bases. The CDR3 length is 16 residues. V trimming: 2 bases; J trimming: 5 bases; junction bases outside the gene matches: 7. CDR1 is SEHNR, CDR2 FQNEAQ, per germline (reference sequence). In DNA, the CDR3 is TGTGCCAGCAGCTTATCCAGCGGGGGCGGGACCGGGGAGCTGTTTTTT. Translation gives CASSLSSGGGTGELFF.